This is a list of T cell receptor beta chains from one sample in a study of blood T cells in healthy people across ages. TCRdb reprocessed the 5' RACE reads with MiXCR, giving one entry per CDR3 protein. The sample records over 700,000 distinct CDR3 sequences, around 25% being singletons. These data also formed part of another study, on T cells of mothers and their children.

Sequencing was carried out using blood. The receptor set was obtained from a boy between 10 and 17 years old in good health. CDR3s include the opening cysteine and the closing phenylalanine or tryptophan. The order of the fields is D gene, J gene, clone size, V gene, CDR3 DNA, CDR3 protein. The D gene is left open where the match is weak. Clone sizes are given selectively: once, few, many, or a class where the clone is expanded.

d_call: -; j_call: TRBJ2-1; clone_size: few; v_call: TRBV29-1; cdr3_nt: TGCAGCGTTGAAGACACCCGGGAATACAATGAGCAGTTCTTC; cdr3_aa: CSVEDTREYNEQFF
d_call: TRBD1; j_call: TRBJ1-5; clone_size: -; v_call: TRBV28; cdr3_nt: TGTGCCAGCAGTACCTATCGACAGGGGATGGACAATCAGCCCCAGCATTTT; cdr3_aa: CASSTYRQGMDNQPQHF
d_call: -; j_call: TRBJ2-7; clone_size: many; v_call: TRBV5-5; cdr3_nt: TGTGCCAGCAACCGCCGTGCAGGAGGTTACGAGCAGTACTTC; cdr3_aa: CASNRRAGGYEQYF
d_call: TRBD1; j_call: TRBJ1-2; clone_size: -; v_call: TRBV29-1; cdr3_nt: TGCAGCGTCCCGACAGGGGGCGCAGGCTACACCTTC; cdr3_aa: CSVPTGGAGYTF
d_call: TRBD2; j_call: TRBJ2-5; clone_size: -; v_call: TRBV7-8; cdr3_nt: TGTGCCAGCAGCTTTACGGGACTAGCGGGGGAGACCCAGTACTTC; cdr3_aa: CASSFTGLAGETQYF
d_call: -; j_call: TRBJ1-2; clone_size: few; v_call: TRBV12-3/TRBV12-4; cdr3_nt: TGTGCCAGCAGTTGGGGGACCCTCTATGGCTACACCTTC; cdr3_aa: CASSWGTLYGYTF
d_call: -; j_call: TRBJ1-1; clone_size: -; v_call: TRBV12-3/TRBV12-4; cdr3_nt: TGTGCCAGCAGTTTGGGGCTGGCGAACACTGAAGCTTTCTTT; cdr3_aa: CASSLGLANTEAFF
d_call: -; j_call: TRBJ2-5; clone_size: -; v_call: TRBV13; cdr3_nt: TGTGCCAGCAGCCCCCCCTGGTCCCAAGAGACCCAGTACTTC; cdr3_aa: CASSPPWSQETQYF
d_call: -; j_call: TRBJ1-2; clone_size: few; v_call: TRBV9; cdr3_nt: TGTGCCAGCAGCGGTACCTGGCCGGGACGACAAGGCTACACCTTC; cdr3_aa: CASSGTWPGRQGYTF
d_call: TRBD2; j_call: TRBJ2-2; clone_size: -; v_call: TRBV13; cdr3_nt: TGTGCCAGCAGCCCGGGACTAGCGGGAAGAAACACCGGGGAGCTGTTTTTT; cdr3_aa: CASSPGLAGRNTGELFF
d_call: -; j_call: TRBJ2-5; clone_size: -; v_call: TRBV4-2; cdr3_nt: TGTGCCAGCAGCCATCTCCCCCTAGCGCTCCAAGAGACCCAGTACTTC; cdr3_aa: CASSHLPLALQETQYF
d_call: -; j_call: TRBJ1-4; clone_size: -; v_call: TRBV5-1; cdr3_nt: TGCGCCAGCAGCGGGGACGTGGAGGCGGAAAAACTGTTTTTT; cdr3_aa: CASSGDVEAEKLFF
d_call: TRBD2; j_call: TRBJ2-7; clone_size: -; v_call: TRBV28; cdr3_nt: TGTGCCAGCAGTTTCGCGGCGGGAGGTTTCTACGAGCAGTACTTC; cdr3_aa: CASSFAAGGFYEQYF
d_call: -; j_call: TRBJ2-5; clone_size: -; v_call: TRBV7-9; cdr3_nt: TGTGCCAGCAGCTCCCCCGATGAGACCCAGTACTTC; cdr3_aa: CASSSPDETQYF
d_call: -; j_call: TRBJ1-6; clone_size: -; v_call: TRBV20-1; cdr3_nt: TGCAGTGCTGAGGGGGCCTATAATTCACCCCTCCACTTT; cdr3_aa: CSAEGAYNSPLHF
d_call: TRBD1; j_call: TRBJ2-5; clone_size: few; v_call: TRBV5-5; cdr3_nt: TGTGCCAGCAGCACCACAGGGGGCGCGTATGAGACCCAGTACTTC; cdr3_aa: CASSTTGGAYETQYF
d_call: -; j_call: TRBJ2-6; clone_size: -; v_call: TRBV5-1; cdr3_nt: TGCGCCAGCAGCTTGGGCAGGGTTGGGGCCAACGTCCTGACTTTC; cdr3_aa: CASSLGRVGANVLTF
d_call: -; j_call: TRBJ1-2; clone_size: -; v_call: TRBV3-1; cdr3_nt: TGTGCCAGCAGCCAGGCCTATGGGGGGGGTCTCCATGGCTACACCTTC; cdr3_aa: CASSQAYGGGLHGYTF
d_call: -; j_call: TRBJ2-1; clone_size: many; v_call: TRBV7-9; cdr3_nt: TGTGCCAGCAGCCTAGGAGCGAATGAGCAGTTCTTC; cdr3_aa: CASSLGANEQFF
d_call: TRBD2; j_call: TRBJ2-7; clone_size: -; v_call: TRBV12-3/TRBV12-4; cdr3_nt: TGTGCCAGCAGTAAACCGCGGACTAGCGGAGGGGACGAGCAGTACTTC; cdr3_aa: CASSKPRTSGGDEQYF
d_call: -; j_call: TRBJ2-2; clone_size: -; v_call: TRBV29-1; cdr3_nt: TGCAGCGTTGAGCGACAGCCCAACACCGGGGAGCTGTTTTTT; cdr3_aa: CSVERQPNTGELFF
d_call: -; j_call: TRBJ2-6; clone_size: -; v_call: TRBV27; cdr3_nt: TGTGCCAGCAGTTCCAGGGCGTCTGGGGCCAACGTCCTGACTTTC; cdr3_aa: CASSSRASGANVLTF
d_call: -; j_call: TRBJ1-2; clone_size: few; v_call: TRBV29-1; cdr3_nt: TGCAGCGTACAAGGCGGGGGATTAAACTATGGCTACACCTTC; cdr3_aa: CSVQGGGLNYGYTF
d_call: -; j_call: TRBJ2-3; clone_size: -; v_call: TRBV7-8; cdr3_nt: TGTGCCAGCAGCTTAGTTGTAGTCACAGATACGCAGTATTTT; cdr3_aa: CASSLVVVTDTQYF
d_call: -; j_call: TRBJ1-1; clone_size: few; v_call: TRBV10-3; cdr3_nt: TGTGCCATCAGTGAGGGGGATTCCACTGAAGCTTTCTTT; cdr3_aa: CAISEGDSTEAFF
d_call: -; j_call: TRBJ1-5; clone_size: -; v_call: TRBV29-1; cdr3_nt: TGCAGCGATTCAGGGTTCAATAGCAATCAGCCCCAGCATTTT; cdr3_aa: CSDSGFNSNQPQHF
d_call: -; j_call: TRBJ2-7; clone_size: many; v_call: TRBV3-1; cdr3_nt: TGTGCCAGCAGCGAAGACTACGAGCAGTACTTC; cdr3_aa: CASSEDYEQYF